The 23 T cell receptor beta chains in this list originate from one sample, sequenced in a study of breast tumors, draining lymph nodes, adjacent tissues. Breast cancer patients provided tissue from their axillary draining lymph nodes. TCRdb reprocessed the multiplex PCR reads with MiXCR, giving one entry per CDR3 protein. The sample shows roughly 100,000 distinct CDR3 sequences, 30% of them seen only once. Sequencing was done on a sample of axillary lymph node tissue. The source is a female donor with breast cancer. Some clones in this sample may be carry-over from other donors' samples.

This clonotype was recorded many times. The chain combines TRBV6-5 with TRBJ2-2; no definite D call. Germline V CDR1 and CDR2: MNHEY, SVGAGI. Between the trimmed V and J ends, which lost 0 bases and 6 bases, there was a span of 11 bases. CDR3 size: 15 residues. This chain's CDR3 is CASSYSGVWAGELFF. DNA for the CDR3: TGTGCCAGCAGTTACTCTGGAGTTTGGGCCGGGGAGCTGTTTTTT.

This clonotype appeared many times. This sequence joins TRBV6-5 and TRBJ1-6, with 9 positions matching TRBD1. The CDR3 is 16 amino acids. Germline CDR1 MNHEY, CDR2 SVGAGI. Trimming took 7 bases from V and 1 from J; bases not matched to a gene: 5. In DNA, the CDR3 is TGTGCCAGCACCCCACAGGGGGCATCCTATAATTCACCCCTCCACTTT. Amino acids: CASTPQGASYNSPLHF.

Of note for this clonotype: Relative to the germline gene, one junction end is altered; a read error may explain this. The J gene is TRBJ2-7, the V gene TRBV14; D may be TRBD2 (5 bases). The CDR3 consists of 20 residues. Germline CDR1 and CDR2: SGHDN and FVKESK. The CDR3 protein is CARSRGLGESAAPNPYGQYF. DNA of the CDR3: TGTGCCCGCAGCCGAGGATTAGGCGAGTCAGCGGCCCCCAACCCCTACGGGCAGTACTTC.

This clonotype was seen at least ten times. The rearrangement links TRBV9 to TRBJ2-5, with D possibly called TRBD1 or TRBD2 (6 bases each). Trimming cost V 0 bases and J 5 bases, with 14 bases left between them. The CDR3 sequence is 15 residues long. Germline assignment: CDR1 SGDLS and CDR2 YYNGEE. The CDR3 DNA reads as TGTGCCAGCAGCGTAGGGGGGGCTCTAGTCGAGACCCAGTACTTC. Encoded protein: CASSVGGALVETQYF.

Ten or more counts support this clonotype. CDR3 loop: CASSIQGTSYEQYF. As DNA, the CDR3 is TGTGCCAGTAGTATACAGGGAACCTCCTACGAGCAGTACTTC. The V gene is TRBV19, the J gene TRBJ2-7, with a weak D call TRBD1 (5 bases). The CDR3 runs to 14 residues. Per germline, CDR1 LNHDA and CDR2 SQIVND (reference sequence). V was shortened by 2 bases and J by 0 bases, with 8 bases between the two germline ends.

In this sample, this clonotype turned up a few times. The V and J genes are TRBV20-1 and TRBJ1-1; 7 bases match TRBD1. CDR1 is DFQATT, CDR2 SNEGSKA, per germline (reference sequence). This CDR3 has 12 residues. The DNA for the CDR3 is TGCATCACAAGGGGGCCAAACACTGAAGCTTTCTTT. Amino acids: CITRGPNTEAFF.

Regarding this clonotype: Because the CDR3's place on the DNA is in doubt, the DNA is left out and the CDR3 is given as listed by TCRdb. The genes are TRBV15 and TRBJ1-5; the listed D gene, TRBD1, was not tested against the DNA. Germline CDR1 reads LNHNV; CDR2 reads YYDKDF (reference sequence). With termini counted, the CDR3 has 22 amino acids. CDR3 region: CATTGHLNTEAFFGQGNQPQHF.

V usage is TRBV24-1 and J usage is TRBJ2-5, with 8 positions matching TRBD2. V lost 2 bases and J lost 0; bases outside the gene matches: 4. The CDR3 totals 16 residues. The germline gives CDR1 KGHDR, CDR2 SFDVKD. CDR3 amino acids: CATSDSSGGNQETQYF. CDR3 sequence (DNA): TGTGCCACCAGTGATTCGAGCGGGGGCAACCAAGAGACCCAGTACTTC.

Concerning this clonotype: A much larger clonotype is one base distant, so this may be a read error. The CDR3 sequence: CASTRGDGDYGYTF. In nucleotides, the CDR3 is TGTGCCAGCACCCGGGGGGACGGGGACTATGGCTACACCTTC. The chain employs TRBV6-6 and TRBJ1-2; maybe TRBD1 (5 bases). CDR1 is MNHNY, CDR2 SVGAGI, per germline (reference sequence). The CDR3 covers 14 residues. V gave up 7 bases and J gave up 3 bases, with 15 bases separating them.

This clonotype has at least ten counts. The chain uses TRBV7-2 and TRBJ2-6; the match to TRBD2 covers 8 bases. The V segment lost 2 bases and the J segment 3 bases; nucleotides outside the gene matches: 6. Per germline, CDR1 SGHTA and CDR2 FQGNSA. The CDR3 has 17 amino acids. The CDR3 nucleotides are TGTGCCAGCAGCTTATACGGGGGGGCGTATGGGGCCAACGTCCTGACTTTC. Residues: CASSLYGGAYGANVLTF.

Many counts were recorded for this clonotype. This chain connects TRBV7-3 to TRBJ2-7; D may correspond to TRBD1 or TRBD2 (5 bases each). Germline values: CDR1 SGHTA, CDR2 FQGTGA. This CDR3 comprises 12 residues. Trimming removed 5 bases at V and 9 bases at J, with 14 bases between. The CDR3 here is CASSQGFGAQYF. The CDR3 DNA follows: TGTGCCAGCAGCCAAGGGTTCGGGGCGCAGTACTTC.

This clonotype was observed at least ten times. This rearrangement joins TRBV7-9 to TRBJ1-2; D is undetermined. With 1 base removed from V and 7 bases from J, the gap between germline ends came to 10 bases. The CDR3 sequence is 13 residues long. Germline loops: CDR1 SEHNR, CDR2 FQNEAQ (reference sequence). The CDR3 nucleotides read TGTGCCAGCAGCTTAGGGGGTTATAGTGGCTACACCTTC. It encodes CASSLGGYSGYTF.

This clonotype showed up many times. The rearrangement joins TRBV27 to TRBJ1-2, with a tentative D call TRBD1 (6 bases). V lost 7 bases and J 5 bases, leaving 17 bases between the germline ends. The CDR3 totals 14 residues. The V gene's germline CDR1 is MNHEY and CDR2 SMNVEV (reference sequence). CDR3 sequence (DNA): TGTGCCAGCACTACATTGACAGGCGGGTATGGCTACACCTTC. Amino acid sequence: CASTTLTGGYGYTF.

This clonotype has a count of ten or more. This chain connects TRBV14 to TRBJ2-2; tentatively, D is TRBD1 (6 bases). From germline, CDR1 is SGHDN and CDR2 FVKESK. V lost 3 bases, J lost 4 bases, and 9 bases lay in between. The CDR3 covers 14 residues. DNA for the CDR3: TGTGCCAGCAGCCACAGGGGAATCACCGGGGAGCTGTTTTTT. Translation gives CASSHRGITGELFF.

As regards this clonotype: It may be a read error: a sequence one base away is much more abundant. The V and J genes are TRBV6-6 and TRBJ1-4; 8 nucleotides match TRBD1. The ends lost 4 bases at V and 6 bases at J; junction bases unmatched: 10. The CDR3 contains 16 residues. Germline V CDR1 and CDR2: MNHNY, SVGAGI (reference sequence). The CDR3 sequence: CASSSPSRGLDEKLFF. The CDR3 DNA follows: TGTGCCAGCAGTTCCCCCTCCAGGGGGCTAGATGAAAAACTGTTTTTT.

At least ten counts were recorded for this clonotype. The CDR3: CASSGAGPYNEQFF. The CDR3 DNA sequence: TGCGCCAGCAGTGGAGCGGGTCCCTACAATGAGCAGTTCTTC. The chain couples TRBV10-1 to TRBJ2-1; the D gene is possibly TRBD2 (6 bases). V dropped 4 bases and J dropped 2 bases, with 9 bases sitting between them. The CDR3 loop spans 14 amino acids. Germline CDR1 WNHNN, CDR2 SYGVQD (reference sequence).

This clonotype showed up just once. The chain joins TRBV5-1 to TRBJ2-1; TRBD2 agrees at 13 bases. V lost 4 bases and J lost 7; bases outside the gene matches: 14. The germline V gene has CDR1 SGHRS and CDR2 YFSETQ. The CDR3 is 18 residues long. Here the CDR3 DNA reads TGCGCCAGCAGCACAGGACTAGCGGGAGTGAGTGTAGGAAATGAGCAGTTCTTC. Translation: CASSTGLAGVSVGNEQFF.

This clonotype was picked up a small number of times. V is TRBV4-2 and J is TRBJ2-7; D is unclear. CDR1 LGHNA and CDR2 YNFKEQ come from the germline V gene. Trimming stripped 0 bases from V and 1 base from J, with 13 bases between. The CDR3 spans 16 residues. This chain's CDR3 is CASSQESSPQSYEQYF. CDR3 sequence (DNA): TGTGCCAGCAGCCAAGAGTCGTCACCCCAATCCTACGAGCAGTACTTC.

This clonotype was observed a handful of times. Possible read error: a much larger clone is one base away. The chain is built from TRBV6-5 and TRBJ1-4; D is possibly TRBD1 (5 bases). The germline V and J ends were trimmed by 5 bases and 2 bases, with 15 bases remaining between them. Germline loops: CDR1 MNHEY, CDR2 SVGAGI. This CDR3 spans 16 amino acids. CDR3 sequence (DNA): TGTGCCAGCAGTCTTCTTCGAGGGGAGACTAATGAAAAACTGTTTTTT. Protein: CASSLLRGETNEKLFF.

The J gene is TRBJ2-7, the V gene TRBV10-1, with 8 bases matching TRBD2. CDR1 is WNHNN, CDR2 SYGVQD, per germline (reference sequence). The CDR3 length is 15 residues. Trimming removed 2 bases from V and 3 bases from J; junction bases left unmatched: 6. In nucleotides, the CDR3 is TGCGCCAGCAGTGAGGGGACTAGTGGATTCTACGAGCAGTACTTC. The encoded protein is CASSEGTSGFYEQYF.

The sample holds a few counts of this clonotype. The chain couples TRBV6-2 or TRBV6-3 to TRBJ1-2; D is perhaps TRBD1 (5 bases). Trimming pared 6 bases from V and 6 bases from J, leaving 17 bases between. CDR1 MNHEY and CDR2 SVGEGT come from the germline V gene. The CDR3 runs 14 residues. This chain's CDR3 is CASRLWSGDDGYTF. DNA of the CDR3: TGTGCCAGCAGGCTTTGGTCGGGGGACGATGGCTACACCTTC.

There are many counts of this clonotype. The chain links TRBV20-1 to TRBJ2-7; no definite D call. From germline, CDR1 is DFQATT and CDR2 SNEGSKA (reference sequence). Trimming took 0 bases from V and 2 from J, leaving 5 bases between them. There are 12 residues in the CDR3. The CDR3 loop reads CSARDLTYEQYF. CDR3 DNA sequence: TGCAGTGCTAGAGATCTCACCTACGAGCAGTACTTC.

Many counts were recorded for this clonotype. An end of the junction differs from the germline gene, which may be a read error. The CDR3 is CASSPKTGGMNGYPF. The CDR3 nucleotides are TGTGCCAGCAGCCCGAAGACAGGGGGAATGAATGGCTACCCCTTC. The chain recombines TRBV7-2 with TRBJ1-2; 9 bases are shared with TRBD1. The germline V gene encodes CDR1 SGHTA and CDR2 FQGNSA. This CDR3 contains 15 residues.